The 9 T cell receptor beta chains listed next were all sequenced from one sample in a study of identical twins (dated by TCRdb to the mid-2010s). Library method: 5' RACE. Instrument on record: Illumina HiSeq 2000. The public reads were run again by TCRdb, first through fastp at Q25 and then through MiXCR, and only productive beta chains were kept. Rows matching on CDR3 protein sequence are summarized as one entry with the most common DNA and genes. This sample gives about 890,000 distinct CDR3 sequences in total; 9% to 15% of them show up just once. The ten largest clones take up around 1.5% of the sample. The same data also contributed to another study, on yellow fever vaccine responses in identical twins.

The sample taken for sequencing was PBMCs. All receptors come from a woman aged 18-29 years in good health.

This clonotype was seen ten or more times. This chain links TRBV20-1 with TRBJ2-2; possible D gene TRBD1, 6 bases. CDR1 and CDR2 (germline): DFQATT, SNEGSKA (reference sequence). This CDR3 contains 15 residues. Trimming stripped 3 bases from V and 0 bases from J, with 11 bases between. CDR3 bases: TGCAGTGCTAGTTCCGGGACATCGAACACCGGGGAGCTGTTTTTT. Translation: CSASSGTSNTGELFF.

V usage is TRBV6-1 and J usage is TRBJ2-5; the match to TRBD2 covers 9 bases. The V and J ends lost 3 bases and 2 bases, in that order; junction bases with no gene match: 4. The CDR3 consists of 15 residues. Germline V gene lookup returns CDR1 MNHNS and CDR2 SASEGT. CDR3 in amino acids: CASSELGLAQETQYF. The CDR3 coding sequence is TGTGCCAGCAGTGAGCTTGGACTAGCGCAAGAGACCCAGTACTTC.

The chain is built from TRBV29-1 and TRBJ2-1, with D maybe TRBD2 (6 bases). The V gene lost 0 bases and the J gene lost 0 bases, with 12 bases spanning the gap. The germline V gene has CDR1 SQVTM and CDR2 ANQGSEA. CDR3 length: 16 residues. CDR3 sequence reads: CSVEDPDGSSYNEQFF. In DNA, the CDR3 is TGCAGCGTTGAAGACCCGGACGGGAGCTCCTACAATGAGCAGTTCTTC.

This clonotype was found many times. The rearrangement joins TRBV12-3 or TRBV12-4 to TRBJ2-7, with D possibly TRBD1 on 6 matching bases. Between the trimmed V and J ends, which lost 8 bases and 4 bases, there was a span of 12 bases. The CDR3 is 12 amino acids. The CDR3 DNA reads as TGTGCCAGCGGTCAGGGGAATTACGAGCAGTACTTC. It translates to CASGQGNYEQYF.

The rearrangement links TRBV19 to TRBJ2-1; perhaps TRBD1 as D (5 bases). The CDR3 runs 15 residues. The germline V gene has CDR1 LNHDA and CDR2 SQIVND (reference sequence). The V and J ends lost 6 bases and 0 bases respectively, with 12 bases between them. CDR3 loop: CASRPDTSSYNEQFF. CDR3 in DNA: TGTGCCAGTAGGCCGGACACGAGCTCCTACAATGAGCAGTTCTTC.

A few counts support this clonotype. The gene calls are TRBV12-3 or TRBV12-4 and TRBJ2-1; D may match TRBD1 or TRBD2 (5 bases each). V lost 2 bases to trimming and J lost 4 bases, with 12 bases between them. This CDR3 has 15 residues. Here the CDR3 reads CASSLTGTVYNEQFF. CDR3 sequence (DNA): TGTGCCAGCAGTTTAACCGGGACGGTTTACAATGAGCAGTTCTTC.

This clonotype was seen repeatedly, ten times or more. The V and J genes are TRBV12-3 or TRBV12-4 and TRBJ2-2; maybe TRBD2 (6 bases). The CDR3 covers 15 residues. The V gene lost 6 bases and the J gene lost 2 bases, with 13 bases spanning the gap. The CDR3 nucleotides read TGTGCCAGCAGAAATCGGGGGTCTAACACCGGGGAGCTGTTTTTT. Its protein is CASRNRGSNTGELFF.

This clonotype was seen a few times. The chain employs TRBV12-3 or TRBV12-4 and TRBJ1-5; 8 bases align to TRBD1. V was pared by 11 bases and J by 1 base, with 19 bases of the junction left unmatched. CDR3 length: 18 residues. The CDR3, as DNA: TGTGCCGCACAGGGGGAAGGCCGGTATTCGCACAGCAATCAGCCCCAGCATTTT. It translates to CAAQGEGRYSHSNQPQHF.

This clonotype was observed a handful of times. The chain links TRBV27 to TRBJ1-2; tentative D call: TRBD1 (5 bases). Germline values: CDR1 MNHEY, CDR2 SMNVEV (reference sequence). V gave up 4 bases and J gave up 4 bases, with 19 bases separating them. This CDR3 contains 16 residues. CDR3 protein: CASSSGSPRGRYGYTF. The DNA for the CDR3 is TGTGCCAGCAGTTCAGGGAGCCCCCGGGGACGCTATGGCTACACCTTC.